This is a list of T cell receptor beta chains from one sample in a study of blood T cell repertoires in COVID-19. Measured with immunoSEQ multiplex PCR; TCRdb has only the in-frame clones, and not every one. The sample records hundreds of thousands of clones, roughly 89% being singletons. Sequences were obtained from PBMCs or T cells enriched from blood (not recorded which). These receptors were collected from a woman aged 18-29 years with acute COVID-19. Both conserved end residues are part of each CDR3. The D gene is left open where the match is weak. Not all rows give a size; the values are once, few, many and, for expanded clones, a class.

d_gene,v_gene,len,abundance,j_gene,CDR3aa,CDR3nt
NA,TRBV5-6,14,NA,TRBJ1-1,CASSLIRGRTEAFF,TGTGCCAGCAGCTTGATCAGGGGACGTACTGAAGCTTTCTTT
NA,TRBV30,11,NA,TRBJ2-7,CAWSRGYEQYF,TGTGCCTGGTCAAGGGGCTACGAGCAGTACTTC
NA,TRBV5-8,16,NA,TRBJ2-1,CASSLTGLQKYNEQFF,TGTGCCAGCAGCTTGACGGGACTCCAGAAGTACAATGAGCAGTTCTTC
TRBD2,TRBV11-1,15,NA,TRBJ2-3,CASQSGGGPTDTQYF,TGTGCCAGCCAAAGCGGGGGAGGTCCGACAGATACGCAGTATTTT
TRBD1,TRBV19,15,NA,TRBJ2-1,CASSIAWQGAGVQFF,TGTGCCAGTAGTATAGCATGGCAGGGGGCAGGCGTGCAGTTCTTC
TRBD2,TRBV7-9,15,NA,TRBJ2-1,CAITQGSGRAHEQFF,TGTGCCATCACCCAAGGGAGCGGGAGGGCCCATGAGCAGTTCTTC
NA,TRBV29-1,14,once,TRBJ2-7,CSVGARASSYEQYF,TGCAGCGTTGGTGCTCGAGCCTCTTCCTACGAGCAGTACTTC
TRBD2,TRBV7-6,18,NA,TRBJ2-3,CASSLGSGTSGSLDTQYF,TGTGCCAGCAGCTTGGGGTCCGGGACTAGCGGGAGTCTTGATACGCAGTATTTT
TRBD1,TRBV6-5,14,NA,TRBJ2-5,CASSIGQGGKTQYF,TGTGCCAGCAGTATCGGACAGGGCGGGAAGACCCAGTACTTC
NA,TRBV18,14,NA,TRBJ2-1,CASSSRGAPNEQFF,TGTGCCAGCTCATCCCGGGGGGCCCCGAATGAGCAGTTCTTC
NA,TRBV5-4,12,NA,TRBJ2-2,CASSLPGGELFF,TGTGCCAGCAGCTTGCCCGGCGGGGAGCTGTTTTTT
TRBD2,TRBV3-1/TRBV3-2,16,NA,TRBJ2-7,CASSQDLLAGGYEQYF,TGTGCCAGCAGCCAAGATCTCCTAGCGGGGGGCTACGAGCAGTACTTC
TRBD1,TRBV7-2,15,once,TRBJ1-1,CASSSRQGRDTEAFF,TGTGCCAGCAGCTCCCGACAGGGGCGGGACACTGAAGCTTTCTTT
TRBD2,TRBV2,15,NA,TRBJ2-2,CASRQTSANTGELFF,TGTGCCAGCAGACAGACTAGCGCGAACACCGGGGAGCTGTTTTTT
NA,TRBV9,16,NA,TRBJ2-2,CASSVGPGEGTGELFF,TGTGCCAGCAGCGTAGGCCCGGGAGAGGGCACCGGGGAGCTGTTTTTT
TRBD1,TRBV3-1/TRBV3-2,17,NA,TRBJ1-2,CASSLASQGARGYGYTF,TGTGCCAGCAGCCTTGCCAGCCAGGGGGCTCGAGGCTATGGCTACACCTTC
NA,TRBV6-5,14,NA,TRBJ2-7,CASSYGGARGPQYF,TGTGCCAGCAGTTACGGCGGGGCCCGAGGTCCTCAGTACTTC
NA,TRBV12-3/TRBV12-4,13,NA,TRBJ1-2,CASSLSLNYGYTF,TGTGCCAGCAGTTTATCTCTGAACTATGGCTACACCTTC
NA,TRBV18,16,NA,TRBJ1-4,CASSLPGSATNEKLFF,TGTGCCAGCTCACTTCCGGGGTCTGCAACTAATGAAAAACTGTTTTTT
NA,TRBV2,16,NA,TRBJ2-3,CASSFFRQPSTDTQYF,TGTGCCAGCAGTTTTTTTCGACAGCCGTCCACAGATACGCAGTATTTT
TRBD2,TRBV7-9,15,NA,TRBJ2-1,CASRPSGNPYNEQFF,TGTGCCAGCCGACCTAGCGGCAACCCCTACAATGAGCAGTTCTTC
TRBD2,TRBV11-3,16,NA,TRBJ2-1,CASSARLAGLYNEQFF,TGTGCCAGCAGCGCCCGACTAGCGGGACTCTACAATGAGCAGTTCTTC
TRBD2,TRBV3-1/TRBV3-2,16,NA,TRBJ2-1,CASSQNIGTSGREQFF,TGTGCCAGCAGCCAGAATATCGGGACTAGCGGCCGTGAGCAGTTCTTC
TRBD2,TRBV5-1,15,NA,TRBJ2-1,CASSLGLAGGNEQFF,TGCGCCAGCAGCTTGGGTCTAGCGGGCGGTAATGAGCAGTTCTTC
TRBD1,TRBV11-3,18,few,TRBJ2-6,CASSFQGQGVSGANVLTF,TGTGCCAGCAGCTTTCAGGGACAGGGGGTCTCTGGGGCCAACGTCCTGACTTTC
NA,TRBV27,14,once,TRBJ2-7,CASRGAGLSYEQYF,TGTGCCAGCAGGGGAGCGGGTCTCTCCTACGAGCAGTACTTC
NA,TRBV6-5,14,NA,TRBJ1-5,CASSYGQFNQPQHF,TGTGCCAGCAGTTACGGGCAGTTCAATCAGCCCCAGCATTTT
TRBD1,TRBV5-1,15,NA,TRBJ1-3,CASTDRASSGNTIYF,TGCGCCAGCACAGACAGGGCTTCCTCTGGAAACACCATATATTTT
NA,TRBV10-2,16,NA,TRBJ1-6,CASLRGGARVNSPLHF,TGCGCCAGCCTGAGGGGGGGCGCGAGGGTGAATTCACCCCTCCACTTT
TRBD1,TRBV5-1,14,NA,TRBJ1-1,CASSLGQGAPEAFF,TGCGCCAGCAGCCTGGGACAGGGGGCGCCTGAAGCTTTCTTT
TRBD1,TRBV27,13,few,TRBJ2-5,CASRFRGRETQYF,TGTGCCAGCAGGTTCAGGGGGCGAGAGACCCAGTACTTC
NA,TRBV28,14,NA,TRBJ1-5,CASSFPGPEWPQHF,TGTGCCAGCAGTTTCCCCGGTCCCGAGTGGCCCCAGCATTTT
NA,TRBV25-1,13,NA,TRBJ1-1,CASRTTVNTEAFF,TGTGCCAGCAGAACGACAGTTAACACTGAAGCTTTCTTT
TRBD1,TRBV28,14,NA,TRBJ1-2,CASSRTGRFYGYTF,TGTGCCAGCAGTCGGACAGGGAGATTCTATGGCTACACCTTC
TRBD1,TRBV7-3,14,NA,TRBJ2-5,CASSSQGVGETQYF,TGTGCCAGCAGCTCACAGGGGGTTGGAGAGACCCAGTACTTC
NA,TRBV18,13,NA,TRBJ1-5,CASSPDRNQPQHF,TGTGCCAGCTCACCCGACAGGAATCAGCCCCAGCATTTT
NA,TRBV3-1/TRBV3-2,14,NA,TRBJ2-7,CASSQDTGSYEQYF,TGTGCCAGCAGCCAAGATACGGGGTCCTACGAGCAGTACTTC
TRBD2,TRBV24-1,15,NA,TRBJ2-7,CATSEGSGGLYEQYF,TGTGCCACCAGTGAGGGAAGCGGGGGCCTCTACGAGCAGTACTTC
NA,TRBV9,12,NA,TRBJ1-1,CASSTPPGEAFF,TGTGCCAGCAGCACTCCCCCGGGGGAAGCTTTCTTT
NA,TRBV7-9,19,NA,TRBJ1-1,CASSDDLRTDALVNTEAFF,TGTGCCAGCAGCGACGATCTCCGGACAGACGCGCTGGTCAACACTGAAGCTTTCTTT
TRBD1,TRBV10-1,13,NA,TRBJ1-1,CASSGGESTEAFF,TGCGCCAGCTCAGGGGGCGAGAGCACTGAAGCTTTCTTT
TRBD1,TRBV13,15,once,TRBJ1-4,CASSPRDRRIEKLFF,TGTGCCAGCAGCCCCCGGGACAGACGAATTGAAAAACTGTTTTTT
NA,TRBV2,16,NA,TRBJ2-1,CASSAHPQRNYNEQFF,TGTGCCAGCAGTGCACATCCCCAGCGGAACTACAATGAGCAGTTCTTC
TRBD1,TRBV23-1,14,few,TRBJ2-7,CASSAGTGLQEQYF,TGCGCCAGCAGTGCCGGGACAGGTCTCCAGGAGCAGTACTTC
NA,TRBV30,12,NA,TRBJ1-2,CAWSRQADGYTF,TGTGCCTGGAGTAGACAGGCAGATGGCTACACCTTC
NA,TRBV6-1,17,NA,TRBJ1-3,CASSEQEGFFSGNTIYF,TGTGCCAGCAGTGAGCAGGAGGGTTTTTTCTCTGGAAACACCATATATTTT
NA,TRBV30,13,few,TRBJ2-7,CAWSVGLRYEQYF,TGTGCCTGGAGTGTAGGACTCCGCTACGAGCAGTACTTC
NA,TRBV7-3,15,NA,TRBJ2-5,CASSLGRTYQETQYF,TGTGCCAGCAGCTTAGGGAGGACGTACCAAGAGACCCAGTACTTC
NA,TRBV19,13,few,TRBJ1-5,CASSIAYGQPQHF,TGTGCCAGTAGTATCGCGTATGGTCAGCCCCAGCATTTT
NA,TRBV27,16,few,TRBJ2-1,CASRMGSGSSYNEQFF,TGTGCCAGCAGGATGGGGTCCGGGAGCTCCTACAATGAGCAGTTCTTC
NA,TRBV6-4,14,few,TRBJ1-2,CASSDRAGDGGYTF,TGTGCCAGCAGTGACAGGGCAGGGGATGGAGGCTACACCTTC
TRBD1,TRBV6-5,13,NA,TRBJ1-2,CASIPQGVYGYTF,TGTGCCAGCATCCCTCAGGGGGTCTATGGCTACACCTTC
NA,TRBV5-1,13,NA,TRBJ1-3,CASSTGTGNTIYF,TGCGCCAGCAGTACAGGTACTGGAAACACCATATATTTT